This TCR beta chain was obtained from a study of shared clonotypes between healthy human individuals (dated by TCRdb to the early 2020s). For context, the study as a whole: The cohort included three men and a couple of women between 18 and 49 years of age. To increase sequencing depth and limit assay-specific biases, TCR repertoire library preparation and sequencing were carried out by different laboratories using diverse techniques. Blood TCR repertoires of roughly 5 healthy adults were deeply sequenced to estimate repertoire size and the extent of clonotype sharing between individuals. Per donor, leukapheresis produced somewhere between about 0.8 and 9.5 billion PBMCs. For each donor, CD4 naive and CD4 memory were each run on three plates, CD8 naive on two plates, and CD8 memory on one plate.

TCR CDR3 regions were amplified from genomic DNA by multiplex PCR using the deep immunoSEQ assay. Genomic DNA extracted from each cell subset was distributed evenly over all wells of several immunoSEQ 96-well plates, and each plate served as one replicate. For sorted subsets, approximately 190 ng genomic DNA, equal to 25,000 to 35,000 T cell genomes, was loaded into each replicate PCR. Purified libraries were measured with a Qubit 3.0 fluorometer, size-checked on a Bioanalyzer 2100, and measured again with the KAPA Library Quantification kit. Every immunoSEQ 96-well plate was sequenced on a dedicated single-read 150-cycle Illumina NextSeq 550 flow cell. Under the source paper's analysis protocol: Because the immunoSEQ output included only junctional sequences and no quality scores, the filtering could not be the same as the filtering used for full-length reads. To assign V/J genes and CDR3, sequences were annotated using PyIR, a Python wrapper for IgBLAST v1.9, with IMGT germline references. Any read was removed if the V/J assignment was weak (E-value above 1e-6), the CDR3 was missing, or the read contained stop codons, out-of-frame junctions, or ambiguous translated residues. V3J clonotypes were defined as sequences sharing an identical inferred V gene, J gene, and CDR3 amino acid sequence. To compute the percentage overlap between repertoires, the number of shared unique clonotypes was divided by the size of the smaller repertoire. Richness of each repertoire was evaluated using RTK rarefaction, the Chao1 estimator, and Recon v2.1 estimates of unobserved clonotypes. For all TCRbeta clonotypes obtained by the gDNA method from a handful of donors, generation probabilities were computed with OLGA. TCRdb holds this immuneACCESS table with in-frame rearrangements only. Some clones are missing; in checked studies, unresolved V genes explain under half, and the rest has no known cause. V, J and clone size are taken as reported in that table, and D and trimming were inferred from the DNA itself. This sample comprises just over 2,000,000 clones, 85% to 95% of them detected only once. Around 0.13% of the sample is held by the ten biggest clonotypes.

Donors were healthy HIV-negative adults with no recently reported acute infections or vaccinations. Only Caucasian adults living in Nashville, Tennessee, USA were represented among the donors. Magnetic negative selection was used to enrich CD4+ T cells, after which naive cells were positively selected on CD45RA and the negative fraction became the memory subset. After blood collection by leukapheresis, PBMCs were isolated using Ficoll-Histopaque density gradient centrifugation and then cryopreserved in the vapor phase of liquid nitrogen. Analytical flow cytometry was used to check the purity and quantity of each magnetically sorted T cell population. Genomic DNA was isolated from every sorted fraction and measured by UV absorbance on a Nanodrop 2000c. Concerning this clone itself: This receptor's antigen is unknown. Base-call qualities are not available, and no considerably larger clone is one nucleotide away.

The CDR3 spans 14 residues, from the cysteine through the phenylalanine. Only the CDR3 DNA is retained, 42 bases long and in frame from the first base. Trimmed from V: 4 bases; trimmed from J: 3 bases; junction bases lacking a gene match: 5. CDR1 is given as SGHRS and CDR2 as YFSETQ, both from the germline V gene. The full study reports these points: The small number of donors limited the genetic and exposure-history diversity represented. Pairwise subsampling led to the expectation that sequencing depth would affect the degree of clonotype sharing among donors. Sampling was restricted to blood, and TCR repertoires in tissues likely differ from the TCR repertoires found in blood. Compared with non-shared clonotypes, clonotypes shared by all four sorted-subset donors had higher generation probabilities. Sharing across several donors was observed for 4.5% to 6.5% of naive CD4, about 3.2% of naive CD8, about 2.5% of memory CD4, and about 0.4% of memory CD8 clonotypes. Even with the large sequencing depth, rarefaction of the sorted-subset datasets indicated that sequencing was incomplete. Larger estimated clonotype richness was generally found for naive subsets than for memory subsets.

The sequencing sample was made of naive CD4+ T cells sorted from blood. According to the study, the label for this sample's cell subset or site signals: CD45RA+ positively selected. The TCR comes from a man between 18 and 35 years old in good health. This chain is built from TRBV5-1 and TRBJ2-7; a stretch of 9 junction bases matches TRBD1. The CDR3 protein sequence reads: CASSQDRGFYEQYF. The bases read TGCGCCAGCAGCCAAGACAGGGGGTTCTACGAGCAGTACTTC.